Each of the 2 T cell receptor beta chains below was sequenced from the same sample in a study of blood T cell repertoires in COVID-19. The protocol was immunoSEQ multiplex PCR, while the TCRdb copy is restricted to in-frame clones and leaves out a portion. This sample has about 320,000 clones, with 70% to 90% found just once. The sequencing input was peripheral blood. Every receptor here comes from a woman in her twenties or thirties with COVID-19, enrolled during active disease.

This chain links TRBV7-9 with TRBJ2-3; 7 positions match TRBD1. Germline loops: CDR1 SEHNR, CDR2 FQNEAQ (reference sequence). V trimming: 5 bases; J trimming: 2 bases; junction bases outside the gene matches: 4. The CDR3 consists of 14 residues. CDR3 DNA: TGTGCCAGCAGCCAGGGACAGCCCACAGATACGCAGTATTTT. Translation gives CASSQGQPTDTQYF.

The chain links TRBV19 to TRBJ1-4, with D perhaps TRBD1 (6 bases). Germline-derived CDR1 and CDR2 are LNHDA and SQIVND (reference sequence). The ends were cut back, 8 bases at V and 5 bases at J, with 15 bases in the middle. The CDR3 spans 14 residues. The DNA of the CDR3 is TGTGCCAGTGGGAAGGGGAGGGGGAATGAAAAACTGTTTTTT. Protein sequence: CASGKGRGNEKLFF.